Sequencing of this TCR beta chain was carried out in a study of graft-versus-host responses after intestinal transplantation. Study context: Induction using anti-thymocyte globulin, followed by tacrolimus and steroids for two to three years, was given to all recipients.

Repertoires were generated with immunoSEQ multiplex PCR, while TCRdb's copy carries only in-frame clones and drops some. The sample has 60,000 to 75,000 clones, 89% seen once; the top ten hold about 2.7%. General study results and limits: Among recipient marrow samples, GvH clones were found; some appeared first in ileum or blood.

On this clone itself: Its antigen is unknown. Germline is not matched at one junction end, which may reflect a read error.

The CDR3 has 16 amino acids. CDR1 and CDR2 (germline): SSHAT, FNYEAQ (reference sequence). The starting material was unstimulated CD8+ T cells sorted from spleen or lymph node cells, obtained before intestinal transplant. The chain couples TRBV7-7 to TRBJ2-1; TRBD1 aligns across 10 bases. This TCR derives from a human donor who received an intestinal transplant. CDR3 sequence (DNA): TGTGCTAGCAGCGCCGGGAGGACAGGGGGCTACAATGAGCAGTTCTTC. It translates to CASSAGRTGGYNEQFF.